A single sample gave rise to the 4 T cell receptor beta chains below, sequenced in a study of blood T cells in healthy people across ages. A sample-barcoded 5' primer and a J-beta primer mix were used in a second PCR of roughly 7 to 12 cycles. TCRdb ran MiXCR on the 5' RACE reads and lists one entry per CDR3 protein. The sample has approximately 730,000 distinct CDR3 sequences; 53% are singletons. The sequenced material came from blood. The receptors originated from a man older than 75 in good health.

The chain carries TRBV7-9 and TRBJ1-5; D uncertain. The CDR3 is made up of 15 amino acids. CDR1 and CDR2 from the germline V gene are SEHNR and FQNEAQ (reference sequence). Deletions cut 6 bases from V and 3 bases from J, with 15 bases between. This chain's CDR3 is CASRDETAPNQPQHF. Written as DNA, the CDR3 is TGTGCCAGCAGGGATGAAACGGCACCCAATCAGCCCCAGCATTTT.

The chain links TRBV27 to TRBJ1-6; 9 positions agree with TRBD1. This CDR3 is 15 amino acids long. V trimming: 4 bases; J trimming: 7 bases; junction bases outside the gene matches: 5. Per germline, CDR1 MNHEY and CDR2 SMNVEV (reference sequence). CDR3 DNA: TGTGCCAGCAGTTCCTCCGGGACAGGGAATTCACCCCTCCACTTT. This sequence encodes CASSSSGTGNSPLHF.

The V call is TRBV29-1, the J call TRBJ2-7; no clear D. The CDR3 spans 12 residues. The V gene's germline CDR1 is SQVTM and CDR2 ANQGSEA. Trimming pared 5 bases from V and 5 bases from J, leaving 13 bases between. CDR3 sequence: CSVTYLRDEQYF. CDR3 DNA sequence: TGCAGCGTTACGTATCTAAGGGACGAGCAGTACTTC.

The chain has TRBV24-1 and TRBJ2-3, with D maybe TRBD1 (6 bases). Germline V gene data show CDR1 as KGHDR and CDR2 as SFDVKD. The CDR3 totals 15 residues. V was shortened by 4 bases and J by 5 bases, with 15 bases between the two germline ends. CDR3 bases: TGTGCCACCAGTGAGTCCCGGGACACTGGAGATACGCAGTATTTT. Translating it yields CATSESRDTGDTQYF.